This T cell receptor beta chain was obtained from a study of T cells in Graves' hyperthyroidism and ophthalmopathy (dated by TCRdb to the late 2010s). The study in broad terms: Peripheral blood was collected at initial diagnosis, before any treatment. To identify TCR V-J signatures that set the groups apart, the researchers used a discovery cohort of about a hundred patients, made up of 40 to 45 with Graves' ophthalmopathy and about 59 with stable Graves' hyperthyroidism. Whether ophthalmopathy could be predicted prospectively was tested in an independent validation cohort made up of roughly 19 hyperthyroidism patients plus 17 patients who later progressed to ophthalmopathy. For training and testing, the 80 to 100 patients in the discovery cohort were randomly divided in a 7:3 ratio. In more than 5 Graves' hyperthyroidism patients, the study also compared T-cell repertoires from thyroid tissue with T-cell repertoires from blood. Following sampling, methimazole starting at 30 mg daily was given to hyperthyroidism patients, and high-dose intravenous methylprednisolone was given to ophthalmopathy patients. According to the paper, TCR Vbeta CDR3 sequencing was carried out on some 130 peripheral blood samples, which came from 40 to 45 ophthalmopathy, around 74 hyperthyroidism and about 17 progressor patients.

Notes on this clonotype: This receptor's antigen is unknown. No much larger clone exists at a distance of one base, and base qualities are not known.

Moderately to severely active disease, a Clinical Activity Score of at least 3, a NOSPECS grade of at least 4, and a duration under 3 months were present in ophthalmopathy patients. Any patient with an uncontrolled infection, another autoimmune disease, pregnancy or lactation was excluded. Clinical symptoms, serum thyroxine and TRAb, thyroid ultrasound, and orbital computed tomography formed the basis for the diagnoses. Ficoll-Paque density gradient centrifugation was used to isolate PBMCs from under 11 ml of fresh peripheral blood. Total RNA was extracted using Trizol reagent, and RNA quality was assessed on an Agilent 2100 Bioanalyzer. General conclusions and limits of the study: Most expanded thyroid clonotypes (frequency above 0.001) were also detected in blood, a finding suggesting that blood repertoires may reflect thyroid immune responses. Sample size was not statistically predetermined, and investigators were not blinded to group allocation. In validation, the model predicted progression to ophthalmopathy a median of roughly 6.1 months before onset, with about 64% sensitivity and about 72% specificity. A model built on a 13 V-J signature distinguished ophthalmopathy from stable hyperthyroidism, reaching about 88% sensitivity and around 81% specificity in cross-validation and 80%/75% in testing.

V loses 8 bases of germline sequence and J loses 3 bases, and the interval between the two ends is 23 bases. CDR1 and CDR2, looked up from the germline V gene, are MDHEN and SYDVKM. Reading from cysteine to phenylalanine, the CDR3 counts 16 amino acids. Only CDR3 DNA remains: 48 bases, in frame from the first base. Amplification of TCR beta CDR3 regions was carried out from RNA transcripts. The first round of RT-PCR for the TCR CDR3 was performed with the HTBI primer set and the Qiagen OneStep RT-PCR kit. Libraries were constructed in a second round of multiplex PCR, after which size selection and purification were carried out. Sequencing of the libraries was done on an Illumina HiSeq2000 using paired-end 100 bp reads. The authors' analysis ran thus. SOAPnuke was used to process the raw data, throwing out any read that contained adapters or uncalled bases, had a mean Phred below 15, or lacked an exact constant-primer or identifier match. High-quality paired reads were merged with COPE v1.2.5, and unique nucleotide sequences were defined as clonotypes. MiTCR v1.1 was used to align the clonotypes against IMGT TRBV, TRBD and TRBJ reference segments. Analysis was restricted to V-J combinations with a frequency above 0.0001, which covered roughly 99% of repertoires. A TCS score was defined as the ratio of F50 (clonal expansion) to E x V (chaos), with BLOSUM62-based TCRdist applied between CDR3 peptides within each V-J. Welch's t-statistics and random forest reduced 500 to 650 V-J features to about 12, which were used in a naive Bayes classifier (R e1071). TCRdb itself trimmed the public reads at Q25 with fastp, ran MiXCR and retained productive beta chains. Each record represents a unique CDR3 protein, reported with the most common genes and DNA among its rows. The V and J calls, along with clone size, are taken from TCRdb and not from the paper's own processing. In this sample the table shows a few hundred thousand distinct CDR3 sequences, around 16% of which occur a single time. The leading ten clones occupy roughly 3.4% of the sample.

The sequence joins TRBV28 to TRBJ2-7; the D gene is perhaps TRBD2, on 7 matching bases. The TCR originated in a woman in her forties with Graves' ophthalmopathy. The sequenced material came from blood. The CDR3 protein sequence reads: CASLRGGGGTDYEQYF. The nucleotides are TGTGCCAGCCTCCGCGGGGGCGGCGGGACTGACTACGAGCAGTACTTC. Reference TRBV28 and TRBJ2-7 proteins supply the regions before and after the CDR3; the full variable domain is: DVKVTQSSRYLVKRTGEKVFLECVQDMDHENMFWYRQDPGLGLRLIYFSYDVKMKEKGDIPEGYSVSREKKERFSLILESASTNQTSMYLCASLRGGGGTDYEQYFGPGTRLTVT.